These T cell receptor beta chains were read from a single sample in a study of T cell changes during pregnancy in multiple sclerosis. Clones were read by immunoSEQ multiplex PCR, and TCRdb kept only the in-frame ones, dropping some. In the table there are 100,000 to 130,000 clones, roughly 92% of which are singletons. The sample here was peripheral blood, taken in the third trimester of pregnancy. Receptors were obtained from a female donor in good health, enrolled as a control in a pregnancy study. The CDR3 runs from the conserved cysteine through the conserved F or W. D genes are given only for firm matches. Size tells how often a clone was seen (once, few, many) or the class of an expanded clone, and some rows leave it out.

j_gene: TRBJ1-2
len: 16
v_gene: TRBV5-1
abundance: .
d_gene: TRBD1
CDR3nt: TGCGCCAGCAGCTTGTATCCCCTGGACAGGGTTTATGGCTACACCTTC
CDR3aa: CASSLYPLDRVYGYTF

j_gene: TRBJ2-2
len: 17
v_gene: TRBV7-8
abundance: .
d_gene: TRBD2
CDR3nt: TGTGCCAGCAGCTTAACAGCGGGGGGGAAGAACACCGGGGAGCTGTTTTTT
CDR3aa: CASSLTAGGKNTGELFF

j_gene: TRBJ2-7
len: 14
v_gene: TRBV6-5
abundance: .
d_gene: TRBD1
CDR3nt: TGTGCCAGCAGAAATGACAGGGAATCCTACGAGCAGTACTTC
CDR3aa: CASRNDRESYEQYF

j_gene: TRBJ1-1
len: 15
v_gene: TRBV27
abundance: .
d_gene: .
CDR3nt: TGTGCCAGCACCCCTGCGGACAGATCGAACACTGAAGCTTTCTTT
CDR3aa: CASTPADRSNTEAFF

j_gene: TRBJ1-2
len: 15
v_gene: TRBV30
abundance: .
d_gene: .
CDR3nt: TGTGCCTGGACCTCTAAGACCCAGGGGAACTATGGCTACACCTTC
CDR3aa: CAWTSKTQGNYGYTF

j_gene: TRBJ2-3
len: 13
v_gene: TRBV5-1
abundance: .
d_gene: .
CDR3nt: TGCGCCAGCAGCTTACCCCCGGCAGATACGCAGTATTTT
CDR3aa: CASSLPPADTQYF

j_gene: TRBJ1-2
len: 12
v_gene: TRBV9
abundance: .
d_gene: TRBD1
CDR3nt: TGTGCCAGCTTCGAGGGGGCATATGGCTACACCTTC
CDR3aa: CASFEGAYGYTF

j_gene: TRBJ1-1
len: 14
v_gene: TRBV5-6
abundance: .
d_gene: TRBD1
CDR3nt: TGTGCCAGCAGCTGGGGACAGGGGGACACTGAAGCTTTCTTT
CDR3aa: CASSWGQGDTEAFF

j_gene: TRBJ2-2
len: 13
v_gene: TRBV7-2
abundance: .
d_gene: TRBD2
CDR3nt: TGTGCCAGCAGTCGGGGGGGAGGCGGGGAGCTGTTTTTT
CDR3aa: CASSRGGGGELFF

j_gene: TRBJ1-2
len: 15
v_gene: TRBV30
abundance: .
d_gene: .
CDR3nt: TGTGCCTGGAGTGTATCTCAGGGCCGGAACTATGGCTACACCTTC
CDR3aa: CAWSVSQGRNYGYTF

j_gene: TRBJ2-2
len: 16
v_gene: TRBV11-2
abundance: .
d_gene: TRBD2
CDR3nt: TGTGCCAGCAGCTTTACTAGCGGGGGCGGCTTCGGGGAGCTGTTTTTT
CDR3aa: CASSFTSGGGFGELFF

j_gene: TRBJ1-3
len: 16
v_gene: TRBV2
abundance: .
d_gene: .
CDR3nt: TGTGCCAGCAGTGAAGGGGGCCTGAACTCTGGAAACACCATATATTTT
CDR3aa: CASSEGGLNSGNTIYF

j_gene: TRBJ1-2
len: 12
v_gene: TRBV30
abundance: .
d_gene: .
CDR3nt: TGTGCCTGGAACAGGGACGCTTATGGCTACACCTTC
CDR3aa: CAWNRDAYGYTF

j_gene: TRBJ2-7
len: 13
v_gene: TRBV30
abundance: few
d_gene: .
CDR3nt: TGTGCCTGGAGGGCTAGGATTGACTACGAGCAGTACTTC
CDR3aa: CAWRARIDYEQYF

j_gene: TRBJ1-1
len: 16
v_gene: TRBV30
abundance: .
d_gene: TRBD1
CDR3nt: TGTGCCTGGAGTGGAACCCCGGGACAGGGGGGTGGTGTAGCTTTCTTT
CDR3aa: CAWSGTPGQGGGVAFF

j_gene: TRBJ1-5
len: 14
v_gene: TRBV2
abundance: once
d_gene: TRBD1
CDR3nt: TGTGCCAGCATTTTTGGACAGGGGGAAACGGCCCAGCATTTT
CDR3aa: CASIFGQGETAQHF